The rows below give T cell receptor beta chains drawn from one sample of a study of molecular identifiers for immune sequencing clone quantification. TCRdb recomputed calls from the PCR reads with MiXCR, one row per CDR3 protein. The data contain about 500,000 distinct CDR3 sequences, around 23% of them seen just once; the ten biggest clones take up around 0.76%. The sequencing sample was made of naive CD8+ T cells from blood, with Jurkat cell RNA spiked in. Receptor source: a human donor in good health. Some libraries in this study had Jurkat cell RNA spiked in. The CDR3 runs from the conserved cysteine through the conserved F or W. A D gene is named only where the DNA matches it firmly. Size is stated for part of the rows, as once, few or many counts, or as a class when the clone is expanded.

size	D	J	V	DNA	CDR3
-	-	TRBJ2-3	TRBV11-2	TGTGCCAGCAGCCAGGGGTTTTCGACAGCTACGCAGTATTTT	CASSQGFSTATQYF
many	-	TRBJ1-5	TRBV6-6	TGTGCCAGCAGGGAACAGGGTTATAGCAATCAGCCCCAGCATTTT	CASREQGYSNQPQHF
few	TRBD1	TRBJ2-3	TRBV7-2	TGTGCCAGCAGCTTAGGGAGACAGGGTCTATCAGATACGCAGTATTTT	CASSLGRQGLSDTQYF
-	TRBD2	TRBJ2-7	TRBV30	TGTGCCTGGACCGGACTAGCGGGAAGCTCCTACGAGCAGTACTTC	CAWTGLAGSSYEQYF
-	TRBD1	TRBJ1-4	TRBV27	TGTGCCAGCAAGGGGACAGGGGTCGAAGAACTGTTTTTT	CASKGTGVEELFF
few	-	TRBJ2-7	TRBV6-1	TGTGCCAGCAGTGCCTCTCGGGAGCAGTACTTC	CASSASREQYF
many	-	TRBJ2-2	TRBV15	TGTGCCACCGGTAACAGGGCGAACACCGGGGAGCTGTTTTTT	CATGNRANTGELFF
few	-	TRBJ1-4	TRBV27	TGTGCCAGCAGCTCCTCCGGACCCCGAGGGGTTGAAAAACTGTTTTTT	CASSSSGPRGVEKLFF
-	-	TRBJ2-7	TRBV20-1	TGCAGTGCTAGAGGAGCGGGCGAGACTTTGTTGGGGCAGTACTTC	CSARGAGETLLGQYF
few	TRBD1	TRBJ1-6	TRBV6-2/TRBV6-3	TGTGCCAGCAGCTCCTTCACAGGGGGCTTCTCACCCCTCCACTTT	CASSSFTGGFSPLHF
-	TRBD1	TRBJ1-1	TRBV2	TGTGCCAGCAGGTCGACAGGGTGGTCTGAAGCTTTCTTT	CASRSTGWSEAFF
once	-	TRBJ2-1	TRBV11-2	TGTGCCAGCAGCTTAGGCAGTGAGGGGTTCTTC	CASSLGSEGFF
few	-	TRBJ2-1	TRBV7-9	TGTGCCAGCAGCCCCCCCCATGGAAGCTCCTACAATGAGCAGTTCTTC	CASSPPHGSSYNEQFF
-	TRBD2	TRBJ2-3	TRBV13	TGTGCCAGCAGCGCCTCTAGCGGGGGGGCGGCGATGGCGCAGTATTTT	CASSASSGGAAMAQYF
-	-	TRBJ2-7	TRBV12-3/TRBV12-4	TGTGCCAGCAGTTTATTTTTGGGGGCCCGCGAGCAGTACTTC	CASSLFLGAREQYF
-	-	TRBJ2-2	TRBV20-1	TGCAATGCTAGAGCAAGATACGGGGAGCTGTTTTTT	CNARARYGELFF
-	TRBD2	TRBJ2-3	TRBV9	TGTGCCAGCAGCCCCGGGACTAGCGGGAGGGCTCAAGATACGCAGTATTTT	CASSPGTSGRAQDTQYF
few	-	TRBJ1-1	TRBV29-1	TGCAGCAGCCTCCTGTTGGGCCCTGAAGCTTTCTTT	CSSLLLGPEAFF
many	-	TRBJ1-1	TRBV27	TGTGCCAGCAGATCCGGAGGGCCCGCTGAAGCTTTCTTT	CASRSGGPAEAFF
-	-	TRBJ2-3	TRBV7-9	TGTGCCAGCAGCTCCCCTCGAGGGGGATCGCCAGATCCGCAGTATTTT	CASSSPRGGSPDPQYF
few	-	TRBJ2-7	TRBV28	TGTGCCAGCAGTATCCGTGGCAGCTTGGACGAGCAGTACTTC	CASSIRGSLDEQYF
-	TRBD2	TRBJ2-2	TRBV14	TGTGCCAGCAGCCCGGGACTAGAAGAGCTGTTTTTT	CASSPGLEELFF
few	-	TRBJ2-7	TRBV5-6	TGTGCCAGCAGCTTGTCGCCAGGATCCTACGAGCAGTACTTC	CASSLSPGSYEQYF
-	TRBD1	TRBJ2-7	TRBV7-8	TGTGCCAGCAGCTTAAAAGACAGGGTTATCTGCGAGCAGTACTTC	CASSLKDRVICEQYF
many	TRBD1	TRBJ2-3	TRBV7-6	TGTGCCAGCAGCGCCGGGACAGGTGGGGTCCTGGGCACAGATACGCAGTATTTT	CASSAGTGGVLGTDTQYF
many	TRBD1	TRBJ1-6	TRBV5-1	TGCGCCAGCAGCTTGGCCTTGGGGGACAGGACTAATTCACCCCTCCACTTT	CASSLALGDRTNSPLHF
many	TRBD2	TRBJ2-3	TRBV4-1	TGCGCCAGCAGCCAGCCTAGCGGGGGCACAGATACGCAGTATTTT	CASSQPSGGTDTQYF
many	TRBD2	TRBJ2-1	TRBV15	TGTGCCACCAGCGCTCCCGGGACTAGCGATCACAATGAGCAGTTCTTC	CATSAPGTSDHNEQFF
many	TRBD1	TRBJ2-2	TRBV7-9	TGTGCCAGCAGCCCAACAGGGGCCGGGGAGCTGTTTTTT	CASSPTGAGELFF
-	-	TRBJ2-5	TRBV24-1	TGTGCCACCAGTGAGTCAGAATACCTTAATCAAGAGACCCAGTACTTC	CATSESEYLNQETQYF
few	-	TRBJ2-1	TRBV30	TGTGCCTGGAGTGAGGGGGGCGATGAGCAGTTCTTC	CAWSEGGDEQFF
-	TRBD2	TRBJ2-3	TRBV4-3	TGCGCCAGCAGCCAAGATCTTGGGCTAGCGGGCGTGGGCACAGATACGCAGTATTTT	CASSQDLGLAGVGTDTQYF
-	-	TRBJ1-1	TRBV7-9	TGTGCCAGCAGCTCTACAGGGTCTACGAACACTGAAGCTATCTTT	CASSSTGSTNTEAIF
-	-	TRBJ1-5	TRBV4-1	TGCGCCAGCAGCCAAGTTTCCAGTCCCAATCAGCCCCAGCATTTT	CASSQVSSPNQPQHF
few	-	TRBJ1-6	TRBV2	TGTGCCAGCAGTGAAGTTGGGGGATCCTATAATTCACCCCTCCACTTT	CASSEVGGSYNSPLHF
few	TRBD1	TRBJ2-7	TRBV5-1	TGCGCCAGCAGCTCATGGGGGACAGGGGGCTACGAGCAGTACTTC	CASSSWGTGGYEQYF
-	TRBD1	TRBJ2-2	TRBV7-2	TGTGCCAGCAGCGCTTACATAGGGGGCGGATATACCGGGGAGCTGTTTTTT	CASSAYIGGGYTGELFF
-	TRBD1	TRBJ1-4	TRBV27	TGTGCCGGTCTCCGGGACAGACGCGAAAAACTGTTTTTT	CAGLRDRREKLFF
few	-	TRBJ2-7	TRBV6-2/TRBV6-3	TGTGCCAGCAGTTACTATGGGGGATCCTACGAGCAGTACTTC	CASSYYGGSYEQYF
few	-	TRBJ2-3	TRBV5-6	TGTGCCAGCAGCTCTGGACCGATCCCTAGCACAGATACGCAGTATTTT	CASSSGPIPSTDTQYF
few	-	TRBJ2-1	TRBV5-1	TGCGCCAGCAGCTTGGGTGTGGGTACCTACAATGAGCAGTTCTTC	CASSLGVGTYNEQFF
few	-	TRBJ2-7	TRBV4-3	TGCGCCAGCAGCGTTAACAATCTCTCCGAGCAGTACTTC	CASSVNNLSEQYF
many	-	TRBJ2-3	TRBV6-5	TGTGCCAGCAGTCCCTCACTCCACACAGATACGCAGTATTTT	CASSPSLHTDTQYF
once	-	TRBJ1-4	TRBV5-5	-	CASSPVGQGAFSSRRTLNEKPFF
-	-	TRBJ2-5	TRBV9	TGTGCCAGCAGCGTAGGCGAAGAACAAGAGACCCAGTACTTC	CASSVGEEQETQYF
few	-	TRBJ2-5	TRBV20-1	TGCAGTGTCCGTAGTCCTGAAGCGTCGTCCCAGTACTTC	CSVRSPEASSQYF
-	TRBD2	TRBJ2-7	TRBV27	TGTGCCAGCAGTTTTCGAGCGGGAGGCTACGAGCAGTACTTC	CASSFRAGGYEQYF
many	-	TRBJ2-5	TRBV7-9	TGTGCCAGCAGCTCCTACTACCGGGGGGAGACCCAGTACTTC	CASSSYYRGETQYF
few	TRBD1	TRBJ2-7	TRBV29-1	TGCAGCGTTGAAGTCGCGGGACAGGGGACCTACGAGCAGTACTTC	CSVEVAGQGTYEQYF
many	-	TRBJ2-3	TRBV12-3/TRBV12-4	TGTGCCAGCAGTTTAGGGCAGGGTATACCAGATACGCAGTATTTT	CASSLGQGIPDTQYF
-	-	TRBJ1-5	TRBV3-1	TGTGCCAGCAGCCAAGAGCTTTTAAGGGGAGCCGGTCAGCCCCAGCATTTT	CASSQELLRGAGQPQHF
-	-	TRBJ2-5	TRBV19	TGTGCCAGCAAGAGGCTAGCGCGGATTCAAGAGACCCAGTACTTC	CASKRLARIQETQYF
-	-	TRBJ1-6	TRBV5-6	TGTGCCAGCAGCTTGTTAGTGCAGGGTGATAATTCACCCCTCCACTTT	CASSLLVQGDNSPLHF